The clone carrying this T cell receptor (beta chain) was seen ten or more times. Its antigen is unidentified. Since a much larger clone is just one base distant, this may be a read error. A J-beta primer mix and a sample-barcoded 5' primer were used in a second PCR of roughly 6 to 11 cycles. In TCRdb, the 5' RACE reads were re-called with MiXCR into one record per CDR3 protein. The sample yields about 650,000 distinct CDR3 sequences, approximately 52% seen once. These data are taken from a study of blood T cells in healthy people across ages. Whole-study findings and limits: Higher diversity, along with more naive CD4+ cells, distinguished long-lived donors from aged donors.

V lost 7 bases and J lost 11, with 20 bases in between. The CDR3 has 13 residues. Germline V gene sequence: CDR1 MNHNY, CDR2 SVGAGI (reference sequence). Input material: blood. This chain uses TRBV6-6 with TRBJ2-5; TRBD1 or TRBD2 may be the D gene (5 bases each). This clonotype originated in a woman of 80 years or more in good health. The CDR3 DNA sequence: TGTGCCAGCACAAGGGACCGTTGGGATGAGCAGTACTTC. It codes for CASTRDRWDEQYF.